This paragraph covers one T cell receptor (beta chain) sequence. Looked up from germline, CDR1 is LNHNV and CDR2 is YYDKDF (reference sequence). CDR3 length: 14 residues. V dropped 3 bases and J dropped 6; count of bases not matched to a gene: 5. The entry originates in a study of blood T cell repertoires in COVID-19. On the study more broadly: Spain, Italy and the United States supplied samples that represented acute and convalescent COVID-19. PBMCs, B-cell-depleted T cells, or T cells provided the cDNA or gDNA that made up the material.

The authors' processing: Nucleated cell number was recorded as an estimate derived from reference gene primer amplification. Using immunoSEQ multiplex PCR, the repertoire was profiled, and TCRdb retains in-frame clones only, with some absent. That table gives V, J and clone size, and the DNA gave D and trimming. The repertoire holds about 400,000 clones, with 86% as singletons. This receptor was taken from a woman in her 30s with active or convalescent COVID-19. Sequencing input: peripheral blood. This sequence joins TRBV15 and TRBJ1-5; 7 nucleotides align to TRBD1. The CDR3 nucleotides are TGTGCCACCAGCAGCGACAGGGCGGCTCAGCCCCAGCATTTT. Encoded protein: CATSSDRAAQPQHF.